This T cell receptor beta chain was captured in a study of blood T cell repertoires in COVID-19. Background on the study: In each case, the material was cDNA or gDNA derived from T cells, B-cell-depleted T cells, or PBMCs.

This clone has only a few counts. How the authors handled the data: Amplification from reference gene primers served as the basis for estimated nucleated cell counts. Profiling relied on immunoSEQ multiplex PCR, and the TCRdb table lists in-frame clones only, not all of them. V, J and clone size derive from that table, while D and trimming were established from the DNA sequence. The sample has 110,000 or so clones, approximately 90% seen once; the top ten hold 7% to 9%. Germline V lookup: CDR1 SGHRS, CDR2 YFSETQ. The CDR3 has 14 residues. V lost 3 bases to trimming and J lost 4 bases, with 10 bases between them.

This clonotype was sampled from a human donor in a cohort sampled during active COVID-19. Specimen: peripheral blood. This rearrangement joins TRBV5-1 to TRBJ1-4; tentative D call: TRBD1 (6 bases). The CDR3 coding sequence is TGCGCCAGCAGCTCAGGGGTGAATAATGAAAAACTGTTTTTT. Translated, it gives CASSSGVNNEKLFF.